The rows below give T cell receptor beta chains drawn from one sample of a study of blood T cell repertoires in COVID-19. Assay: immunoSEQ multiplex PCR; the TCRdb copy retains only in-frame clones and omits some. Of roughly 98,000 clones listed, around 85% are singletons. Sequenced material: peripheral blood. The receptors shown here come from a woman between 70 and 85 years old with active or convalescent COVID-19. Each CDR3 is given with its conserved first and last residue. A D gene is named only where the DNA matches it firmly. Rows may omit the clone size; those that give it use once, few, many or a size class.

clone_size: .; j_call: TRBJ1-2; d_call: TRBD1; v_call: TRBV6-5; cdr3_aa: CASSTVEQGDYGYTF; cdr3_nt: TGTGCCAGCAGTACTGTAGAACAGGGGGACTATGGCTACACCTTC
clone_size: .; j_call: TRBJ2-7; d_call: .; v_call: TRBV11-2; cdr3_aa: CARVTGRLVEVNIHEQYF; cdr3_nt: TGTGCCAGGGTTACAGGGAGATTAGTGGAGGTTAATATACACGAGCAGTACTTC
clone_size: .; j_call: TRBJ1-5; d_call: TRBD1; v_call: TRBV5-1; cdr3_aa: CASSLVPDRDQPQHF; cdr3_nt: TGCGCCAGCAGCTTGGTCCCAGACAGGGACCAGCCCCAGCATTTT
clone_size: few; j_call: TRBJ2-7; d_call: TRBD2; v_call: TRBV5-1; cdr3_aa: CASSRSGAYEQYF; cdr3_nt: TGCGCCAGCTCCCGAAGCGGGGCCTACGAGCAGTACTTC
clone_size: .; j_call: TRBJ2-3; d_call: TRBD1; v_call: TRBV9; cdr3_aa: CASSPEGQGKGDTQYF; cdr3_nt: TGTGCCAGCAGCCCCGAAGGACAGGGAAAAGGAGATACGCAGTATTTT
clone_size: .; j_call: TRBJ1-5; d_call: TRBD1; v_call: TRBV7-9; cdr3_aa: CASSLGGRGLGNQPQHF; cdr3_nt: TGTGCCAGCAGCTTAGGGGGCAGGGGGCTGGGCAATCAGCCCCAGCATTTT
clone_size: .; j_call: TRBJ1-5; d_call: .; v_call: TRBV6-5; cdr3_aa: CASKRESSNQPQHF; cdr3_nt: TGTGCCAGCAAGCGGGAAAGCAGCAATCAGCCCCAGCATTTT
clone_size: few; j_call: TRBJ2-7; d_call: .; v_call: TRBV7-2; cdr3_aa: CASSRTGLLYEQYF; cdr3_nt: TGTGCCAGCAGCAGGACAGGACTACTCTACGAGCAGTACTTC
clone_size: .; j_call: TRBJ1-6; d_call: TRBD1; v_call: TRBV19; cdr3_aa: CASSAGGQGRAPLHF; cdr3_nt: TGTGCCAGTAGCGCCGGGGGACAGGGGCGAGCACCCCTCCACTTT
clone_size: .; j_call: TRBJ2-7; d_call: .; v_call: TRBV7-2; cdr3_aa: CASSSLLFYEQYF; cdr3_nt: TGTGCCAGCAGCTCCCTACTGTTCTACGAGCAGTACTTC
clone_size: once; j_call: TRBJ2-1; d_call: TRBD2; v_call: TRBV4-2; cdr3_aa: CASSQVTSGVNEQFF; cdr3_nt: TGTGCCAGCAGCCAAGTAACTAGCGGGGTGAATGAGCAGTTCTTC
clone_size: .; j_call: TRBJ2-7; d_call: .; v_call: TRBV21-1; cdr3_aa: CASSVRCGGRGEQYF; cdr3_nt: TGTGCCAGCAGCGTGAGGTGCGGGGGTAGAGGCGAGCAGTACTTC
clone_size: .; j_call: TRBJ2-2; d_call: TRBD1; v_call: TRBV28; cdr3_aa: CASSSGQGDTGELFF; cdr3_nt: TGTGCCAGCAGTTCCGGACAGGGAGACACCGGGGAGCTGTTTTTT
clone_size: .; j_call: TRBJ2-7; d_call: .; v_call: TRBV18; cdr3_aa: CASSARQDEQYF; cdr3_nt: TGTGCCAGCTCTGCAAGGCAGGACGAGCAGTACTTC
clone_size: .; j_call: TRBJ2-2; d_call: .; v_call: TRBV9; cdr3_aa: CASSVGRTTGELFF; cdr3_nt: TGTGCCAGCAGCGTGGGCAGAACGACCGGGGAGCTGTTTTTT
clone_size: .; j_call: TRBJ1-2; d_call: .; v_call: TRBV2; cdr3_aa: CASSARDGYTF; cdr3_nt: TGTGCCAGCAGTGCTCGGGATGGCTACACCTTC
clone_size: .; j_call: TRBJ2-3; d_call: .; v_call: TRBV10-3; cdr3_aa: CAISESRDTQYF; cdr3_nt: TGTGCCATCAGTGAGTCCAGGGATACGCAGTATTTT
clone_size: .; j_call: TRBJ1-2; d_call: TRBD1; v_call: TRBV4-3; cdr3_aa: CASSLGTGTTLAFGYTF; cdr3_nt: TGCGCCAGCAGCCTGGGGACAGGGACCACACTCGCCTTTGGCTACACCTTC
clone_size: .; j_call: TRBJ1-2; d_call: TRBD1; v_call: TRBV10-3; cdr3_aa: CAISAIRTGGGSTF; cdr3_nt: TGTGCCATCAGTGCGATCAGGACAGGAGGAGGATCCACCTTC
clone_size: .; j_call: TRBJ1-2; d_call: TRBD1; v_call: TRBV4-1; cdr3_aa: CASSQGRGDRANYGYTF; cdr3_nt: TGCGCCAGCAGCCAAGGTCGCGGGGACAGAGCTAACTATGGCTACACCTTC
clone_size: .; j_call: TRBJ1-5; d_call: TRBD1; v_call: TRBV20-1; cdr3_aa: CSASSQNRGNQPQHF; cdr3_nt: TGCAGTGCTAGTTCACAAAACAGGGGGAATCAGCCCCAGCATTTT
clone_size: .; j_call: TRBJ1-1; d_call: .; v_call: TRBV19; cdr3_aa: CASSIGGPNAEAFF; cdr3_nt: TGTGCCAGTAGTATAGGGGGGCCGAACGCTGAAGCTTTCTTT
clone_size: .; j_call: TRBJ2-7; d_call: .; v_call: TRBV7-2; cdr3_aa: CASSFQGYYEQYF; cdr3_nt: TGTGCCAGCAGCTTTCAGGGGTACTACGAGCAGTACTTC
clone_size: once; j_call: TRBJ2-3; d_call: TRBD2; v_call: TRBV19; cdr3_aa: CASSTGGAADTQYF; cdr3_nt: TGTGCCAGCTCCACGGGAGGGGCGGCAGATACGCAGTATTTT
clone_size: .; j_call: TRBJ2-2; d_call: .; v_call: TRBV4-2; cdr3_aa: CASSQLSVTGELFF; cdr3_nt: TGTGCCAGCAGTCAACTGTCGGTAACCGGGGAGCTGTTTTTT
clone_size: .; j_call: TRBJ1-2; d_call: TRBD1; v_call: TRBV3-1/TRBV3-2; cdr3_aa: CASSHLGQGQDYGYTF; cdr3_nt: TGTGCCAGCAGCCACCTGGGACAGGGGCAAGACTATGGCTACACCTTC
clone_size: .; j_call: TRBJ2-1; d_call: .; v_call: TRBV7-2; cdr3_aa: CASSSHEPGLGGEQFF; cdr3_nt: TGTGCCAGCAGCTCTCACGAACCGGGGCTGGGAGGTGAGCAGTTCTTC
clone_size: once; j_call: TRBJ1-3; d_call: .; v_call: TRBV20-1; cdr3_aa: CSASKGVSGNTIYF; cdr3_nt: TGCAGTGCTAGTAAGGGAGTCTCTGGAAACACCATATATTTT
clone_size: .; j_call: TRBJ1-2; d_call: .; v_call: TRBV24-1; cdr3_aa: CATSDPTANYGYTF; cdr3_nt: TGTGCCACCAGTGATCCAACAGCTAACTATGGCTACACCTTC
clone_size: .; j_call: TRBJ2-1; d_call: .; v_call: TRBV18; cdr3_aa: CASSPPGKPSKHNEQFF; cdr3_nt: TGTGCCAGCTCACCCCCGGGGAAGCCTTCAAAACACAATGAGCAGTTCTTC
clone_size: .; j_call: TRBJ1-2; d_call: TRBD1; v_call: TRBV19; cdr3_aa: CASSREAGTGLGYTF; cdr3_nt: TGTGCCAGTAGTAGAGAAGCCGGGACAGGGCTCGGCTACACCTTC
clone_size: .; j_call: TRBJ1-1; d_call: .; v_call: TRBV6-5; cdr3_aa: CAGDRGSANTEAFF; cdr3_nt: TGTGCCGGGGACCGGGGGTCCGCCAACACTGAAGCTTTCTTT
clone_size: once; j_call: TRBJ1-5; d_call: TRBD1; v_call: TRBV7-2; cdr3_aa: CASSFQGDQPQHF; cdr3_nt: TGTGCCAGCAGCTTCCAGGGGGATCAGCCCCAGCATTTT
clone_size: .; j_call: TRBJ1-3; d_call: TRBD1; v_call: TRBV2; cdr3_aa: CASSEQGVSGNTIYF; cdr3_nt: TGTGCCAGCAGTGAACAGGGGGTCTCTGGAAACACCATATATTTT
clone_size: few; j_call: TRBJ1-1; d_call: .; v_call: TRBV9; cdr3_aa: CASSVGTASEAFF; cdr3_nt: TGTGCCAGCAGCGTAGGGACAGCATCTGAAGCTTTCTTT
clone_size: .; j_call: TRBJ2-1; d_call: TRBD1; v_call: TRBV7-2; cdr3_aa: CASRDRDGSYNEQFF; cdr3_nt: TGTGCCAGCAGGGACAGGGACGGTTCCTACAATGAGCAGTTCTTC
clone_size: few; j_call: TRBJ2-3; d_call: TRBD2; v_call: TRBV3-1/TRBV3-2; cdr3_aa: CASSYWTSGGDTQYF; cdr3_nt: TGTGCCAGCAGCTATTGGACTAGCGGAGGGGATACGCAGTATTTT
clone_size: .; j_call: TRBJ1-5; d_call: .; v_call: TRBV18; cdr3_aa: CASSPQDKRNQPQHF; cdr3_nt: TGTGCCAGCTCACCACAGGACAAACGCAATCAGCCCCAGCATTTT
clone_size: .; j_call: TRBJ2-7; d_call: TRBD2; v_call: TRBV18; cdr3_aa: CASSPSRLAGSYEQYF; cdr3_nt: TGTGCCAGCTCACCGTCCAGACTAGCGGGGAGCTACGAGCAGTACTTC
clone_size: .; j_call: TRBJ2-2; d_call: TRBD1; v_call: TRBV6-6; cdr3_aa: CASTYGTAGGSGELFF; cdr3_nt: TGTGCCAGCACCTACGGTACGGCAGGGGGCAGCGGGGAGCTGTTTTTT
clone_size: .; j_call: TRBJ1-4; d_call: TRBD1; v_call: TRBV6-6; cdr3_aa: CASSGTQGGISEKLFF; cdr3_nt: TGTGCCAGCAGTGGGACACAGGGGGGGATATCGGAAAAACTGTTTTTT
clone_size: once; j_call: TRBJ2-5; d_call: .; v_call: TRBV24-1; cdr3_aa: CATSDRGVALQETQYF; cdr3_nt: TGTGCCACCAGTGACAGGGGGGTCGCCCTGCAAGAGACCCAGTACTTC
clone_size: .; j_call: TRBJ1-2; d_call: .; v_call: TRBV29-1; cdr3_aa: CSATPTGTSGYTF; cdr3_nt: TGCAGCGCTACCCCTACAGGGACTAGTGGCTACACCTTC
clone_size: .; j_call: TRBJ1-5; d_call: .; v_call: TRBV2; cdr3_aa: CASSVEVRAYSNQPQHF; cdr3_nt: TGTGCCAGCAGTGTAGAGGTGAGGGCCTATAGCAATCAGCCCCAGCATTTT
clone_size: .; j_call: TRBJ1-2; d_call: TRBD1; v_call: TRBV5-1; cdr3_aa: CASSLEGQGNYGYTF; cdr3_nt: TGCGCCAGCAGCTTGGAAGGACAGGGTAACTATGGCTACACCTTC
clone_size: .; j_call: TRBJ1-6; d_call: .; v_call: TRBV21-1; cdr3_aa: CASQENSPLHF; cdr3_nt: TGTGCCAGTCAGGAAAATTCACCCCTCCACTTT
clone_size: .; j_call: TRBJ2-1; d_call: .; v_call: TRBV6-5; cdr3_aa: CATRPLLAVYNEQFF; cdr3_nt: TGTGCCACCCGACCGCTACTAGCTGTTTACAATGAGCAGTTCTTC
clone_size: .; j_call: TRBJ2-3; d_call: .; v_call: TRBV7-9; cdr3_aa: CASSLQGSSGDTQYF; cdr3_nt: TGTGCCAGCAGCTTACAGGGATCGTCGGGAGATACGCAGTATTTT
clone_size: .; j_call: TRBJ1-4; d_call: .; v_call: TRBV28; cdr3_aa: CASSLIPPGAGEKLFF; cdr3_nt: TGTGCCAGCAGTTTGATCCCCCCAGGGGCCGGGGAAAAACTGTTTTTT
clone_size: .; j_call: TRBJ1-1; d_call: .; v_call: TRBV3-1/TRBV3-2; cdr3_aa: CASSLSGGGTEAFF; cdr3_nt: TGTGCCAGCAGCCTAAGCGGGGGGGGCACTGAAGCTTTCTTT
clone_size: .; j_call: TRBJ2-5; d_call: TRBD2; v_call: TRBV7-2; cdr3_aa: CASSLSGGETQYF; cdr3_nt: TGTGCCAGCAGCTTGTCGGGGGGAGAGACCCAGTACTTC
clone_size: .; j_call: TRBJ2-2; d_call: .; v_call: TRBV20-1; cdr3_aa: CSAKGDGELFF; cdr3_nt: TGCAGTGCTAAAGGGGACGGGGAGCTGTTTTTT
clone_size: .; j_call: TRBJ1-4; d_call: .; v_call: TRBV5-1; cdr3_aa: CASSSNSGSNEKLFF; cdr3_nt: TGCGCCAGCAGCTCGAACTCTGGGAGCAATGAAAAACTGTTTTTT
clone_size: .; j_call: TRBJ1-1; d_call: .; v_call: TRBV5-6; cdr3_aa: CASSFSLGRNTEAFF; cdr3_nt: TGTGCCAGCAGCTTTTCGCTGGGGAGGAACACTGAAGCTTTCTTT
clone_size: once; j_call: TRBJ1-1; d_call: .; v_call: TRBV27; cdr3_aa: CASSSSPWRNTEAFF; cdr3_nt: TGTGCCAGCAGTTCTAGCCCGTGGCGAAACACTGAAGCTTTCTTT